This T cell receptor beta chain was found in a study of shared clonotypes between healthy human individuals. Study observations and caveats: Around 5% of naive CD4 clonotypes were shared across a few donors.

Germline V gene sequence: CDR1 MDHEN, CDR2 SYDVKM. Trimming stripped 3 bases from V and 4 bases from J, with 7 bases between. The length of the CDR3 is 12 residues. The method was immunoSEQ multiplex PCR; TCRdb's version includes in-frame clones alone and lacks a portion of them. The sample consists of some 1 million clones, about 77% of them appearing once. This clone has only one observation. Its target is not known. The sample holds other DNA sequences that translate to the same CDR3. Material for sequencing was memory CD4+ T cells sorted from blood. As for subset: CD45RA-negative fraction. The sequence came from a man between 18 and 29 years old in good health. The V call is TRBV28, the J call TRBJ2-7, with D hard to call. The CDR3 DNA is TGTGCCAGCAGTTTGACGGGTTACGAGCAGTACTTC. This codes for CASSLTGYEQYF.